The 23 T cell receptor beta chains below come from one sample, sequenced in a study of cytomegalovirus exposure and HLA in healthy donors. It was with 60 Vbeta and 13 Jbeta primers that the PCR ran. Using immunoSEQ multiplex PCR, the repertoire was profiled, and TCRdb retains in-frame clones only, with some absent. The sample carries 150,000 to 200,000 clones, 60% to 85% recorded once. Sequencing was done on a sample of PBMCs. All receptors come from a girl aged 10-17 years in good health and CMV-seropositive.

The chain has TRBV6-1 and TRBJ2-5, with TRBD2 matching 10 bases. CDR1 and CDR2 (germline): MNHNS, SASEGT. The trim removed 4 bases at V and 1 base at J, leaving 9 bases unmatched. The CDR3 sequence is 17 residues long. In DNA form, the CDR3 reads TGTGCCAGCAGTGGGGGTTGGGCTAGCGGGGGCCAAGAGACCCAGTACTTC. It translates to CASSGGWASGGQETQYF.

A word on this clone: The sample holds other DNA sequences that translate to the same CDR3. The chain combines TRBV7-2 with TRBJ1-1; TRBD1 is a possible D gene (5 bases). V lost 2 bases and J 4 bases, leaving 23 bases between the germline ends. Germline-derived CDR1 and CDR2 are SGHTA and FQGNSA. The CDR3 runs to 18 residues. The CDR3 sequence is CASSLLGFSPGRGTEAFF. CDR3 DNA sequence: TGTGCCAGCAGCTTATTGGGTTTCAGCCCGGGTAGGGGCACTGAAGCTTTCTTT.

This clone was counted a few times. The chain couples TRBV5-1 to TRBJ1-1, with D possibly TRBD1 on 6 matching bases. Deletions cut 0 bases from V and 1 base from J, with 16 bases between. The CDR3 has 17 residues. Germline V gene lookup returns CDR1 SGHRS and CDR2 YFSETQ. DNA of the CDR3: TGCGCCAGCAGCTTGGGAGCCTACAGGGTTGGGAACACTGAAGCTTTCTTT. Protein: CASSLGAYRVGNTEAFF. The variable domain in full, with the rest retrieved from reference TRBV5-1 and TRBJ1-1, is KAGVTQTPRYLIKTRGQQVTLSCSPISGHRSVSWYQQTPGQGLQFLFEYFSETQRNKGNFPGRFSGRQFSNSRSEMNVSTLELGDSALYLCASSLGAYRVGNTEAFFGQGTRLTVV.

This chain joins TRBV13 and TRBJ2-7; 11 positions agree with TRBD2. This CDR3 comprises 14 residues. Per the germline V gene, CDR1 is PRHDT and CDR2 is FYEKMQ (reference sequence). V gave up 4 bases and J gave up 6 bases; unmatched junction bases: 5. Here the CDR3 DNA reads TGTGCCAGCAGCTCGACTAGCGGGGCGGTCGAGCAGTACTTC. It translates to CASSSTSGAVEQYF.

This rearrangement joins TRBV13 to TRBJ2-2; 11 bases align to TRBD1. The CDR3 contains 16 residues. Germline-derived CDR1 and CDR2 are PRHDT and FYEKMQ (reference sequence). The V and J ends lost 3 bases and 6 bases, in that order; junction bases with no gene match: 6. As DNA, the CDR3 is TGTGCCAGCAGCTTGGGACAGGGGGTTTTCGCCGGGGAGCTGTTTTTT. It specifies CASSLGQGVFAGELFF.

The genes are TRBV6-6 and TRBJ1-5, with a possible D match to TRBD1 (5 bases). Germline values: CDR1 MNHNY, CDR2 SVGAGI (reference sequence). CDR3 length: 15 amino acids. Trimming pared 6 bases from V and 1 base from J, leaving 13 bases between. The CDR3 loop is CASRPSQGSNQPQHF. Here the CDR3 DNA reads TGTGCCAGCAGGCCGTCCCAGGGCAGCAATCAGCCCCAGCATTTT.

This chain links TRBV5-1 with TRBJ1-2; 8 nucleotides match TRBD1. V lost 4 bases, J lost 6 bases, and 11 bases stayed unmatched. Germline V lookup: CDR1 SGHRS, CDR2 YFSETQ. The CDR3 totals 15 residues. The CDR3 is CASSPSLDRANGYTF. CDR3 in DNA: TGCGCCAGCAGCCCATCTCTGGACAGGGCAAATGGCTACACCTTC.

This rearrangement joins TRBV2 to TRBJ2-6; 7 nucleotides line up with TRBD1. The germline V gene has CDR1 SNHLY and CDR2 FYNNEI. J was trimmed by 2 bases and V by 6 bases; bases with no gene match: 4. This CDR3 spans 15 amino acids. The CDR3 region is CASRADRAGANVLTF. In DNA form, the CDR3 reads TGTGCCAGCAGGGCCGACAGGGCTGGGGCCAACGTCCTGACTTTC.

The genes are TRBV5-1 and TRBJ2-3; TRBD2 aligns across 9 bases. J was trimmed by 3 bases and V by 2 bases; bases with no gene match: 1. Germline values: CDR1 SGHRS, CDR2 YFSETQ. The CDR3 is 14 residues long. For the CDR3, the DNA is TGCGCCAGCAGCTTCCTAGCGGGGACAGATACGCAGTATTTT. Its protein is CASSFLAGTDTQYF. Full variable domain (remainder filled in from reference TRBV5-1 and TRBJ2-3): KAGVTQTPRYLIKTRGQQVTLSCSPISGHRSVSWYQQTPGQGLQFLFEYFSETQRNKGNFPGRFSGRQFSNSRSEMNVSTLELGDSALYLCASSFLAGTDTQYFGPGTRLTVL.

The V and J genes are TRBV27 and TRBJ1-5; no definite D call. Germline CDR1 is MNHEY and CDR2 is SMNVEV (reference sequence). V shed 8 bases and J shed 3 bases, with 11 bases lying between them. The CDR3 totals 13 residues. The CDR3 sequence: CASAGEINQPQHF. The CDR3 nucleotides are TGTGCCAGCGCCGGGGAGATCAATCAGCCCCAGCATTTT.

The chain recombines TRBV5-8 with TRBJ1-2, with a tentative D call TRBD1 (5 bases). V dropped 4 bases and J dropped 4 bases, with 14 bases sitting between them. The CDR3 is made up of 14 amino acids. Per germline, CDR1 SGHTS and CDR2 YDEGEE. CDR3 nucleotides: TGTGCCAGCAGCACAGGCCGGGCCGCCTATGGCTACACCTTC. Translation: CASSTGRAAYGYTF.

The chain joins TRBV13 to TRBJ1-2; D call uncertain. V was shortened by 4 bases and J by 2 bases, with 8 bases between the two germline ends. The CDR3 has 13 amino acids. Germline-derived CDR1 and CDR2 are PRHDT and FYEKMQ (reference sequence). In DNA form, the CDR3 reads TGTGCCAGCAGCTCCGGGAGGAACTATGGCTACACCTTC. It yields the protein CASSSGRNYGYTF.

J is TRBJ1-2 and V is TRBV25-1, with TRBD1 as a possible D gene (6 bases). In germline, CDR1 is MGHDK, CDR2 SYGVNS. The CDR3 has 15 residues. The V gene lost 2 bases and the J gene lost 2 bases, with 12 bases spanning the gap. CDR3 region: CASSEHVGANYGYTF. The CDR3 DNA follows: TGTGCCAGCAGTGAACACGTGGGGGCGAACTATGGCTACACCTTC.

J is TRBJ1-2 and V is TRBV6-1, with D maybe TRBD1 (6 bases). Germline CDR1 is MNHNS and CDR2 is SASEGT. The CDR3 is 13 amino acids. Trimming left V 6 bases short and J 1 base short, with 9 bases between. CDR3 in amino acids: CASRTGVNYGYTF. CDR3 nucleotide sequence: TGTGCCAGCAGGACAGGAGTTAACTATGGCTACACCTTC.

The chain is built from TRBV15 and TRBJ2-7, with 8 bases that match TRBD2. This CDR3 contains 15 residues. Unmatched junction bases numbered 6, after V lost 2 bases and J lost 3 bases. Germline CDR1 LNHNV, CDR2 YYDKDF (reference sequence). The CDR3 loop is CATSRLPGTSYEQYF. The CDR3 nucleotides read TGTGCCACCAGCAGACTTCCCGGGACTAGCTACGAGCAGTACTTC.

The chain couples TRBV11-2 to TRBJ2-5, with 8 bases aligning to TRBD2. The ends lost 4 bases at V and 2 bases at J; junction bases unmatched: 18. The length of the CDR3 is 19 residues. CDR1 SGHAT and CDR2 FQNNGV come from the germline V gene. CDR3 residues: CASSSPTYRVRGGQETQYF. The CDR3 DNA is TGTGCCAGCAGCTCCCCTACCTACAGGGTCCGGGGGGGACAAGAGACCCAGTACTTC. The full variable domain, in which reference TRBV11-2 and TRBJ2-5 provide the parts outside the CDR3, is EAGVAQSPRYKIIEKRQSVAFWCNPISGHATLYWYQQILGQGPKLLIQFQNNGVVDDSQLPKDRFSAERLKGVDSTLKIQPAKLEDSAVYLCASSSPTYRVRGGQETQYFGPGTRLLVL.

This clone came up once. This rearrangement joins TRBV13 to TRBJ2-5; TRBD2 matches 7 bases. The ends lost 4 bases at V and 5 bases at J; junction bases unmatched: 13. Germline V gene sequence: CDR1 PRHDT, CDR2 FYEKMQ (reference sequence). This CDR3 is 16 amino acids long. CDR3 sequence: CASSSGEGFNPETQYF. The CDR3 coding sequence is TGTGCCAGCAGCTCGGGGGAGGGGTTCAACCCGGAGACCCAGTACTTC.

The rearrangement uses TRBV6-6 and TRBJ1-1; D remains ambiguous. This CDR3 contains 12 residues. V gave up 10 bases and J gave up 1 base, with 10 bases separating them. Germline V CDR1 and CDR2: MNHNY, SVGAGI (reference sequence). In DNA, the CDR3 is TGTGCCACCCATGACTCGAACACTGAAGCTTTCTTT. Translating it yields CATHDSNTEAFF.

The chain uses TRBV5-4 and TRBJ1-1; 10 bases are a match to TRBD1. Germline assignment: CDR1 SGHNT and CDR2 YYREEE (reference sequence). The V segment lost 5 bases and the J segment 4 bases; nucleotides outside the gene matches: 5. The CDR3 contains 14 residues. The CDR3 sequence is CASSNDRGLTEAFF. The CDR3 DNA sequence: TGTGCCAGCAGTAATGACAGGGGGCTCACTGAAGCTTTCTTT. The complete variable domain, with remaining parts taken from reference TRBV5-4 and TRBJ1-1, reads ETGVTQSPTHLIKTRGQQVTLRCSSQSGHNTVSWYQQALGQGPQFIFQYYREEENGRGNFPPRFSGLQFPNYSSELNVNALELDDSALYLCASSNDRGLTEAFFGQGTRLTVV.

V usage is TRBV4-3 and J usage is TRBJ2-1, with 8 bases fitting TRBD1. Germline V gene lookup returns CDR1 LGHNA and CDR2 YSLEER. The length of the CDR3 is 16 residues. V was pared by 5 bases and J by 0 bases, with 6 bases of the junction left unmatched. CDR3 DNA: TGCGCCAGCAGCACCCGGACAGGGAGCTCCTACAATGAGCAGTTCTTC. Amino acid sequence: CASSTRTGSSYNEQFF.

CDR3 in DNA: TGTGCTAGTGGTTTGGTAAACGTTCCCGGGACAGCCACCGGGGAGCTGTTTTTT. It is translated as CASGLVNVPGTATGELFF. The J gene is TRBJ2-2, the V gene TRBV12-5, with 7 nucleotides matching TRBD1. Per the germline V gene, CDR1 is LGHNT and CDR2 is FRNRAP. The J segment lost 4 bases and the V segment lost 0 bases, leaving 11 bases of the junction unmatched. The CDR3 spans 18 residues.

The V and J genes are TRBV27 and TRBJ2-2; no reliable D call. Trimming left V 6 bases short and J 8 bases short, with 16 bases between. Germline V CDR1 and CDR2: MNHEY, SMNVEV (reference sequence). The CDR3 covers 14 residues. CDR3 sequence reads: CASSLAISSGELFF. The CDR3, as DNA: TGTGCCAGCAGCCTGGCCATTTCGTCTGGGGAGCTGTTTTTT.

The V and J genes are TRBV27 and TRBJ1-6; 7 bases agree with TRBD1. This CDR3 contains 13 residues. Germline V CDR1 and CDR2: MNHEY, SMNVEV (reference sequence). V lost 4 bases to trimming and J lost 9 bases; unmatched junction nucleotides: 3. Here the CDR3 reads CASSWDSLSPLHF. The CDR3 DNA sequence: TGTGCCAGCAGTTGGGACAGCCTTTCACCCCTCCACTTT.